Listed below are T cell receptor beta chains from one sample, sequenced in a study of cytomegalovirus exposure and HLA in healthy donors. The protocol was immunoSEQ multiplex PCR, while the TCRdb copy is restricted to in-frame clones and leaves out a portion. The profile shows roughly 220,000 clones, just under 70% of them singletons. The sample was PBMCs. All receptors derive from a man between 40 and 49 years old in good health and CMV-seropositive. Each CDR3 is given with its conserved first and last residue. D genes are given only for firm matches. The size field is filled for only some rows; it gives once, few, many or a size class.

size	V	D	J	CDR3	DNA
-	TRBV7-9	TRBD1	TRBJ2-5	CASSPEGRGRKTQYF	TGTGCCAGCAGCCCAGAGGGCAGGGGGCGTAAGACCCAGTACTTC
-	TRBV18	-	TRBJ1-1	CASLQVLRTEAFF	TGTGCCAGTTTACAGGTCCTTCGGACTGAAGCTTTCTTT
-	TRBV5-4	-	TRBJ1-2	CASSPGGARQGYGYTF	TGTGCCAGCAGCCCGGGGGGGGCCCGTCAGGGTTATGGCTACACCTTC
few	TRBV5-4	-	TRBJ2-7	CASSGLGRRGSYEQYF	TGTGCCAGCAGCGGATTAGGGAGACGGGGGTCCTACGAGCAGTACTTC
-	TRBV7-7	-	TRBJ2-3	CASSPRGSDTQYF	TGTGCCAGCAGCCCTCGCGGTTCAGATACGCAGTATTTT
-	TRBV9	TRBD2	TRBJ2-5	CASNFAGGGEETQYF	TGTGCCAGCAACTTTGCGGGCGGGGGGGAAGAGACCCAGTACTTC
-	TRBV5-1	TRBD2	TRBJ2-1	CASSLAASGGSEQFF	TGCGCCAGCAGCTTGGCGGCTAGCGGGGGCTCCGAGCAGTTCTTC
-	TRBV7-6	TRBD2	TRBJ2-1	CASSLGFGGIAGGTYNEQFF	TGTGCCAGCAGCTTAGGGTTCGGGGGGATAGCGGGGGGGACCTACAATGAGCAGTTCTTC
-	TRBV25-1	-	TRBJ2-2	CASRAGQTNTGELFF	TGTGCCAGCAGAGCCGGACAGACGAACACCGGGGAGCTGTTTTTT
-	TRBV28	TRBD1	TRBJ2-1	CASMRQGTHNEQFF	TGTGCCAGCATGCGACAGGGTACCCACAATGAGCAGTTCTTC
once	TRBV4-2	TRBD2	TRBJ2-3	CASSQVLGAGASTDTQYF	TGTGCCAGCAGCCAAGTCCTTGGAGCGGGGGCCAGCACAGATACGCAGTATTTT
-	TRBV6-1	-	TRBJ1-4	CASSEYRVNEKLFF	TGTGCCAGCAGTGAATACAGGGTTAATGAAAAACTGTTTTTT
few	TRBV5-8	-	TRBJ2-3	CASSRYEGVDTQYF	TGTGCCAGCAGCCGTTATGAGGGGGTAGATACGCAGTATTTT
once	TRBV5-1	-	TRBJ1-4	CASGLAGGAEKLFF	TGCGCCAGCGGCTTGGCCGGGGGTGCAGAAAAACTGTTTTTT
-	TRBV19	-	TRBJ1-5	CASTGGQVLSNQPQHF	TGTGCCAGTACGGGGGGGCAGGTGTTAAGCAATCAGCCCCAGCATTTT
-	TRBV7-9	-	TRBJ1-6	CASSLDSSNSPLHF	TGTGCCAGCAGCTTAGACAGCTCGAATTCACCCCTCCACTTT
few	TRBV19	-	TRBJ1-5	CASSIWGEGENQPQHF	TGTGCCAGTAGTATCTGGGGCGAGGGGGAAAATCAGCCCCAGCATTTT
-	TRBV5-1	TRBD2	TRBJ2-1	CASSLGLAVNNEQFF	TGCGCCAGCAGCTTGGGGCTAGCGGTGAACAATGAGCAGTTCTTC
-	TRBV15	-	TRBJ2-5	CATSRDTRETQYF	TGTGCCACCAGCAGAGATACTAGAGAGACCCAGTACTTC
-	TRBV7-6	TRBD2	TRBJ2-5	CASSGTSTQETQYF	TGTGCCAGCAGCGGGACTAGCACTCAAGAGACCCAGTACTTC
few	TRBV6-1	-	TRBJ1-1	CASTLTENTEAFF	TGTGCCAGCACCCTGACAGAAAACACTGAAGCTTTCTTT
-	TRBV11-1	-	TRBJ2-7	CASSFAEAAYEQYF	TGTGCCAGCAGTTTCGCGGAGGCCGCCTACGAGCAGTACTTC
-	TRBV23-1	TRBD1	TRBJ2-7	CASSQFGQGYEQYF	TGCGCCAGCAGTCAATTCGGACAGGGCTACGAGCAGTACTTC
few	TRBV6-1	-	TRBJ2-1	CASSDQGRFF	TGTGCCAGCAGTGATCAGGGTCGGTTCTTC
-	TRBV2	-	TRBJ1-4	CASTPETTEKLFF	TGTGCCAGCACCCCCGAGACAACTGAAAAACTGTTTTTT